This T cell receptor (beta chain) was captured in a study of cytomegalovirus exposure and HLA in healthy donors. About the study: An early release of data contained tens of millions of unique TCRs, which came from HLA-typed donors.

This clone was detected only a few times. The antigen is unknown. The CDR3 extends over 13 amino acids. The V gene lost 8 bases and the J gene lost 0 bases, with 11 bases spanning the gap. CDR1 is MDHEN, CDR2 SYDVKM, per germline. The PCR made use of 60 Vbeta and 13 Jbeta primers. Sequenced by immunoSEQ multiplex PCR; TCRdb stores in-frame clones only, minus some. The sample has about 97,000 clones, less than 9.5% seen once; the top ten hold around 5%. General observations from the study: Rare TCR sequences predominated, though certain public TCRs were found in many donors.

The chain has TRBV28 and TRBJ2-7, with no clear D. The source is a man aged 50 to 59 in good health and CMV-seropositive. Material: PBMCs. The CDR3 coding sequence is TGTGCCAGCCTCGACCGGAGCTCCTACGAGCAGTACTTC. As protein: CASLDRSSYEQYF.